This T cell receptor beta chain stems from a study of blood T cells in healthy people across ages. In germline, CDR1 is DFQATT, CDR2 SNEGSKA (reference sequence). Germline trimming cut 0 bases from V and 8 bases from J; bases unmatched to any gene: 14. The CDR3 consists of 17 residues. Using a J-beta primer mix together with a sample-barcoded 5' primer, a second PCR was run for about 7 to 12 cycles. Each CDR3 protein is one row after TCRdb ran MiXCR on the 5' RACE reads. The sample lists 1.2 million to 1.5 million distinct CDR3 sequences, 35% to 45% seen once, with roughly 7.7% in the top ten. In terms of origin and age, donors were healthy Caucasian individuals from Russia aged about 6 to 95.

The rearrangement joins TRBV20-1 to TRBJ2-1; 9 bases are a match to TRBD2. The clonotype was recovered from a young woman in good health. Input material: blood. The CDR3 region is CSARDGRLAGRRDEQFF. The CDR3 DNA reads TGCAGTGCTAGAGATGGACGGCTAGCGGGAAGGCGCGATGAGCAGTTCTTC.